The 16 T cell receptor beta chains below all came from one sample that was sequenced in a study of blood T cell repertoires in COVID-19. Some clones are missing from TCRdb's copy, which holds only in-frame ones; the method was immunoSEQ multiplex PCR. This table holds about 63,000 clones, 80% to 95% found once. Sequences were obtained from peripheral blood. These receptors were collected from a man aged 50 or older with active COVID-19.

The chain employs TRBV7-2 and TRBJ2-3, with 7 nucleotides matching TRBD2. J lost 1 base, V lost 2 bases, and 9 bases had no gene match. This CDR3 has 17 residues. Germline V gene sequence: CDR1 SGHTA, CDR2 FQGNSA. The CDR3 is CASSLKSSSGGTDTQYF. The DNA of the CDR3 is TGTGCCAGCAGCTTAAAGTCCTCTAGCGGAGGCACAGATACGCAGTATTTT. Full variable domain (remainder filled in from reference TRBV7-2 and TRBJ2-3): GAGVSQSPSNKVTEKGKDVELRCDPISGHTALYWYRQSLGQGLEFLIYFQGNSAPDKSGLPSDRFSAERTGGSVSTLTIQRTQQEDSAVYLCASSLKSSSGGTDTQYFGPGTRLTVL.

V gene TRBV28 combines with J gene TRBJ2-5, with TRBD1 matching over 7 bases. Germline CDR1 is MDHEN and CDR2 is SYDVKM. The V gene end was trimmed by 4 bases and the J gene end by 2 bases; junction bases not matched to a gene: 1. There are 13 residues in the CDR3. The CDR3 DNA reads TGTGCCAGCAGTTCCAGGGGGCAAGAGACCCAGTACTTC. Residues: CASSSRGQETQYF.

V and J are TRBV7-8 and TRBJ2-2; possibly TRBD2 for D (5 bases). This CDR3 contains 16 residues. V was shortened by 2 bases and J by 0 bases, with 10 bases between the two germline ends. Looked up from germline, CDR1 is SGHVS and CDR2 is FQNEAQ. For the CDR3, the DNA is TGTGCCAGCAGCTTATACCGGGGAGCGAACACCGGGGAGCTGTTTTTT. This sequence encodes CASSLYRGANTGELFF.

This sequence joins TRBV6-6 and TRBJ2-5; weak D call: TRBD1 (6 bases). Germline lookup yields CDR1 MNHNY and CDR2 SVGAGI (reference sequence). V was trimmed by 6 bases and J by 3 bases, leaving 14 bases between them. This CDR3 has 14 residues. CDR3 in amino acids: CASRNDRFEETQYF. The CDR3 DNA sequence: TGTGCCAGCAGAAACGACAGGTTCGAAGAGACCCAGTACTTC.

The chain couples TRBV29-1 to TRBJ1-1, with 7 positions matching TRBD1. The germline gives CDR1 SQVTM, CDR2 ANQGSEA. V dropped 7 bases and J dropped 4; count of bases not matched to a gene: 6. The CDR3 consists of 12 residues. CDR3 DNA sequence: TGCAGCGCAGCTGACAGGGCCACTGAAGCTTTCTTT. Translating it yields CSAADRATEAFF.

The CDR3: CASSHRQGAEAFF. The CDR3 coding sequence is TGCGCCAGCAGCCACAGACAGGGTGCTGAAGCTTTCTTT. V and J are TRBV4-1 and TRBJ1-1; 7 bases agree with TRBD1. The ends lost 3 bases at V and 6 bases at J; junction bases unmatched: 4. Germline V lookup: CDR1 MGHRA, CDR2 YSYEKL. This CDR3 is 13 amino acids long.

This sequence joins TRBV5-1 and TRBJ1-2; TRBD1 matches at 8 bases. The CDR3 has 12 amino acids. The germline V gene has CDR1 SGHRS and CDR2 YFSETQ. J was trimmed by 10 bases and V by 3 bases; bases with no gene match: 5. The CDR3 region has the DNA TGCGCCAGCAGCTGGGGGACAGGAGACTACACCTTC. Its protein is CASSWGTGDYTF. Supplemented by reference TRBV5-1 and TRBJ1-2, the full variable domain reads KAGVTQTPRYLIKTRGQQVTLSCSPISGHRSVSWYQQTPGQGLQFLFEYFSETQRNKGNFPGRFSGRQFSNSRSEMNVSTLELGDSALYLCASSWGTGDYTFGSGTRLTVV.

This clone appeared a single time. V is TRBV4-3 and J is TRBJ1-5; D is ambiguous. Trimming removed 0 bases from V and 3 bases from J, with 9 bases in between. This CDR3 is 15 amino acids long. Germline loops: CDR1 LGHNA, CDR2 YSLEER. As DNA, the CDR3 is TGCGCCAGCAGCCAAGAGTACAGAAACAATCAGCCCCAGCATTTT. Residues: CASSQEYRNNQPQHF.

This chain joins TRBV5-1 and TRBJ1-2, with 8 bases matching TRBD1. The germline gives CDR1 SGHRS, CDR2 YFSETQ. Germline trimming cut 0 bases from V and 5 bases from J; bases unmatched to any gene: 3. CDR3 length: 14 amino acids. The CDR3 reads CASSLADRGYGYTF. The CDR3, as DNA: TGCGCCAGCAGCTTGGCCGACAGGGGATATGGCTACACCTTC.

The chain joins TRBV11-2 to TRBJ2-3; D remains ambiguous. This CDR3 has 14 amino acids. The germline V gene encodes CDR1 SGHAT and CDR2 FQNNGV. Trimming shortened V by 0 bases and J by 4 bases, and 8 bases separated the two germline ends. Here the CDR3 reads CASSLDLFADTQYF. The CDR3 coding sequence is TGTGCCAGCAGCTTAGATCTTTTTGCAGATACGCAGTATTTT. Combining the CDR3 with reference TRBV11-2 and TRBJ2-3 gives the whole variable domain EAGVAQSPRYKIIEKRQSVAFWCNPISGHATLYWYQQILGQGPKLLIQFQNNGVVDDSQLPKDRFSAERLKGVDSTLKIQPAKLEDSAVYLCASSLDLFADTQYFGPGTRLTVL.

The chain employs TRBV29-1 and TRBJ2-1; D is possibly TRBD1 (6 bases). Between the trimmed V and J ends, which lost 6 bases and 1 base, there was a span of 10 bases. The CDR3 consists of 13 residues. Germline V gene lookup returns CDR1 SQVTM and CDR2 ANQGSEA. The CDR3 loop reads CSVDGQSYNEQFF. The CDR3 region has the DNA TGCAGCGTGGACGGACAGTCCTACAATGAGCAGTTCTTC.

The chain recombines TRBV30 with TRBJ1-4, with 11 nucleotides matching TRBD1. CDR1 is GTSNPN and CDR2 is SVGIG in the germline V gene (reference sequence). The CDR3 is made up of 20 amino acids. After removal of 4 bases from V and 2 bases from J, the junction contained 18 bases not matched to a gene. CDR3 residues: CAWNPIRTGGAWATNEKLFF. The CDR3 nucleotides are TGTGCCTGGAACCCGATTCGGACAGGGGGCGCTTGGGCTACTAATGAAAAACTGTTTTTT.

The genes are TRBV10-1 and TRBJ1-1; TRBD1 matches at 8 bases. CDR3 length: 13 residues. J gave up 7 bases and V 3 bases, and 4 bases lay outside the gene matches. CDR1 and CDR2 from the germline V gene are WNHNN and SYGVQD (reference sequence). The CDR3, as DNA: TGCGCCAGCAGTGATAGGGACAGGAGTGAAGCTTTCTTT. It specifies CASSDRDRSEAFF.

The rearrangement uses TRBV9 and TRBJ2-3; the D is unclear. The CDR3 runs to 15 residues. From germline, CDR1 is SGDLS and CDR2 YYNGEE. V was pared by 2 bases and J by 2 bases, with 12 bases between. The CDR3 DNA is TGTGCCAGCAGCGTCTTCGGTTTGAACACAGATACGCAGTATTTT. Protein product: CASSVFGLNTDTQYF.

CDR3 protein: CASSLQAESLYGYTF. CDR3 nucleotides: TGTGCCAGCAGCTTACAGGCAGAAAGCCTCTATGGCTACACCTTC. The genes are TRBV11-1 and TRBJ1-2; D unresolved. The CDR3 sequence is 15 residues long. V was clipped by 2 bases and J by 4 bases, with 14 bases between them. Germline CDR1 and CDR2: SGHAT and FQDESV (reference sequence).

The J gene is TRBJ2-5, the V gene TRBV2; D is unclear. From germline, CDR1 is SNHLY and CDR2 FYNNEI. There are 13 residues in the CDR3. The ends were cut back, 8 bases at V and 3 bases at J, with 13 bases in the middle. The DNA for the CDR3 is TGTGCCAGCTCAAGAGACCGGGAAGAGACCCAGTACTTC. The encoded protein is CASSRDREETQYF.